These T cell receptor beta chains were read from a single sample in a study of blood T cell repertoires in COVID-19. Profiled with immunoSEQ multiplex PCR; TCRdb holds only in-frame clones, not every one. Of under 200,000 clones listed, 80% to 95% are singletons. Sequencing input: peripheral blood. The receptors originated from a man between 45 and 60 years old with acute or convalescent COVID-19. The CDR3 runs from the conserved cysteine through the conserved F or W.

J	V	CDR3
TRBJ1-2	TRBV2	CASSENGLRGDGYTF
TRBJ1-2	TRBV6-6	CASSPTGDYGYTF
TRBJ1-2	TRBV28	CASKTGGVYGYTF
TRBJ2-7	TRBV7-2	CASSLGTGNYEQYF
TRBJ2-2	TRBV29-1	CSVTSGGNTGELFF
TRBJ2-1	TRBV24-1	CATSDLRGSYNEQFF
TRBJ2-1	TRBV29-1	CSVGASGLNEQFF
TRBJ2-3	TRBV13	CASSLEGLARTDTQYF
TRBJ2-2	TRBV11-3	CASSLAPRGYETGELFF
TRBJ1-2	TRBV24-1	CATSDYPGQGKRGWGYTF
TRBJ2-7	TRBV5-1	CASSLGQGAAYEQYF
TRBJ2-5	TRBV14	CASSQRGRDTGPQYF
TRBJ2-2	TRBV7-9	CASSLFNSATGELFF
TRBJ2-1	TRBV19	CASGFADNEQFF
TRBJ1-1	TRBV28	CASSRARTGGAFF
TRBJ2-3	TRBV7-9	CASSLGTGGMDTQYF
TRBJ1-2	TRBV4-3	CASSQEMGGYTF
TRBJ1-3	TRBV9	CASSVQGSGNTIYF
TRBJ1-5	TRBV7-9	CASSTQGNSNQPQHF
TRBJ2-1	TRBV14	CASSPTGRLPNEQFF
TRBJ1-4	TRBV28	CASSSLRVGTNEKLFF
TRBJ1-2	TRBV29-1	CSVEMLGGGYGYTF
TRBJ2-2	TRBV19	CASSIDNSRFTGELFF
TRBJ2-7	TRBV27	CASSPTSGSRYFLTNYEQYF
TRBJ2-3	TRBV7-8	CASSLTIIDRVSTDTQYF
TRBJ2-3	TRBV11-1	CASTRGMPDGDTQYF
TRBJ2-3	TRBV7-3	CASSPLAGGLEDTQYF
TRBJ2-1	TRBV27	CASSLYLAGGPDEQFF
TRBJ1-3	TRBV19	CASFPTGGSGNTIYF
TRBJ1-1	TRBV4-2	CASSQDSGTVNTEAFF
TRBJ1-1	TRBV6-5	CATGGFEAFF
TRBJ1-6	TRBV5-1	CASSLGGRLAGNSPLHF
TRBJ1-2	TRBV6-5	CASSSQGAWNYGYTF
TRBJ2-1	TRBV9	CASSVAQSTGNEQFF
TRBJ1-1	TRBV19	CASSSGTVGRAAFF
TRBJ2-7	TRBV7-9	CASSSTYRSAYEQYF
TRBJ2-1	TRBV6-6	CASSGQGTSSYNEQFF
TRBJ2-2	TRBV9	CASSHGLAGADTGELFF
TRBJ1-1	TRBV6-5	CASSRGGNTEAFF
TRBJ2-1	TRBV9	CASSVEASGVEFF
TRBJ1-3	TRBV6-5	CASSYFKGAGNTIYF
TRBJ1-2	TRBV18	CASSPLEGQGYYGYTF
TRBJ1-3	TRBV10-3	CAISRTGPLEAGNTIYF